Below are 21 T cell receptor beta chains sequenced from a single sample in a study of blood T cell repertoires in COVID-19. TCRdb's table, derived via immunoSEQ multiplex PCR, lists solely in-frame clones and lacks some. The table shows approximately 74,000 clones, with around 80% occurring only once. What was sequenced was peripheral blood. The receptors derive from a man at least 80 years old with active or convalescent COVID-19.

The chain carries TRBV25-1 and TRBJ2-3; 10 positions agree with TRBD2. Germline CDR1 MGHDK, CDR2 SYGVNS. The trim removed 2 bases at V and 2 bases at J, leaving 4 bases unmatched. The CDR3 has 16 amino acids. The CDR3, as DNA: TGTGCCAGCAGTGAACATAGCGGGAGGTTCACAGATACGCAGTATTTT. Its translation is CASSEHSGRFTDTQYF.

The CDR3: CANSRPGRKNTEAFF. The DNA of the CDR3 is TGCGCCAACTCCCGCCCAGGCAGGAAGAACACTGAAGCTTTCTTT. This sequence joins TRBV23-1 and TRBJ1-1; no firm D call. TRBV23-1 is marked as an open reading frame, function uncertain. This CDR3 region has 15 residues. V lost 10 bases and J 1 base, leaving 19 bases between the germline ends.

V usage is TRBV6-2 or TRBV6-3 and J usage is TRBJ1-5; D not resolved. The CDR3 extends over 14 amino acids. V gave up 0 bases and J gave up 4 bases, with 7 bases separating them. The germline V gene has CDR1 MNHEY and CDR2 SVGEGT. The chain's CDR3 is CASSYSGRNQPQHF. The DNA of the CDR3 is TGTGCCAGCAGTTACTCGGGGAGGAATCAGCCCCAGCATTTT.

The chain has TRBV28 and TRBJ1-5, with 7 bases aligning to TRBD1. After removal of 6 bases from V and 1 base from J, the junction contained 9 bases not matched to a gene. Germline V gene data show CDR1 as MDHEN and CDR2 as SYDVKM. This CDR3 is 16 amino acids long. For the CDR3, the DNA is TGTGCCAGCAGCACCGCGGGACAGACAAGCAATCAGCCCCAGCATTTT. Amino acids: CASSTAGQTSNQPQHF.

This chain links TRBV2 with TRBJ1-5; 10 bases fit TRBD1. CDR3 size: 15 residues. CDR1 is SNHLY, CDR2 FYNNEI, per germline. V lost 5 bases to trimming and J lost 5 bases; unmatched junction nucleotides: 6. The CDR3 loop reads CASSKDRGVHQPQHF. The CDR3 coding sequence is TGTGCCAGCAGTAAGGACAGGGGGGTCCATCAGCCCCAGCATTTT.

This chain uses TRBV7-2 with TRBJ1-4; 7 bases line up with TRBD1. The CDR3 spans 14 residues. Losses at the gene ends were 5 bases for V and 6 bases for J; bases not matched to a gene: 6. Per the germline V gene, CDR1 is SGHTA and CDR2 is FQGNSA. The CDR3 DNA sequence: TGTGCCAGCAGCCCCCTTGGGACAGATGAAAAACTGTTTTTT. Translation gives CASSPLGTDEKLFF.

The rearrangement uses TRBV27 and TRBJ2-7; 9 nucleotides align to TRBD1. The length of the CDR3 is 15 residues. After removal of 2 bases from V and 3 bases from J, the junction contained 5 bases not matched to a gene. Germline lookup yields CDR1 MNHEY and CDR2 SMNVEV (reference sequence). This chain's CDR3 is CASSLRTGDRYEQYF. CDR3 in DNA: TGTGCCAGCAGTTTAAGGACAGGGGACCGCTACGAGCAGTACTTC.

This chain joins TRBV7-6 and TRBJ2-7; TRBD1 might be the D (5 bases). This CDR3 contains 15 residues. Germline CDR1 is SGHVS and CDR2 is FNYEAQ. V was clipped by 5 bases and J by 4 bases, with 18 bases between them. This CDR3 is CASSQRTGAYYEQYF. The CDR3 DNA reads as TGTGCCAGCAGCCAACGTACAGGAGCCTATTACGAGCAGTACTTC.

The chain joins TRBV7-6 to TRBJ2-2; possibly TRBD2 for D (6 bases). The V gene's germline CDR1 is SGHVS and CDR2 FNYEAQ. CDR3 length: 15 residues. Between the trimmed V and J ends, which lost 5 bases and 0 bases, there was a span of 10 bases. The CDR3 is CASSRVAANTGELFF. CDR3 nucleotide sequence: TGTGCCAGCAGCAGAGTAGCGGCGAACACCGGGGAGCTGTTTTTT.

The chain employs TRBV28 and TRBJ2-5; possible D gene TRBD2, 7 bases. Germline V gene sequence: CDR1 MDHEN, CDR2 SYDVKM. CDR3 length equals 15 residues. V lost 7 bases, J lost 7 bases, and 22 bases lay in between. This chain's CDR3 is CASTRSGAGAGTQYF. In DNA, the CDR3 is TGTGCCAGCACCCGAAGTGGTGCGGGGGCCGGGACCCAGTACTTC.

V and J are TRBV6-6 and TRBJ2-7; 11 bases agree with TRBD1. The CDR3 is made up of 14 amino acids. The germline gives CDR1 MNHNY, CDR2 SVGAGI (reference sequence). The trim removed 4 bases at V and 5 bases at J, leaving 4 bases unmatched. The chain's CDR3 is CASSLDRGRNEQYF. The CDR3 DNA reads TGTGCCAGCAGTTTGGACAGGGGGCGTAACGAGCAGTACTTC.

The rearrangement links TRBV6-2 or TRBV6-3 to TRBJ2-7; no clear D. V lost 6 bases and J 2 bases, leaving 8 bases between the germline ends. Germline V CDR1 and CDR2: MNHEY, SVGEGT. The CDR3 runs to 12 residues. CDR3 coding DNA: TGTGCCAGCAGCCCAAACACCTACGAGCAGTACTTC. It yields the protein CASSPNTYEQYF.

The DNA of the CDR3 is TGTGCCAGCAGCCCCAGCTGGGCGGGAGTCACAGATACGCAGTATTTT. Its translation: CASSPSWAGVTDTQYF. This sequence joins TRBV7-9 and TRBJ2-3; 7 bases map to TRBD2. The CDR3 has 16 residues. J lost 2 bases, V lost 5 bases, and 10 bases had no gene match. Looked up from germline, CDR1 is SEHNR and CDR2 is FQNEAQ (reference sequence). The full variable domain, rest sourced from reference TRBV7-9 and TRBJ2-3, is DTGVSQNPRHKITKRGQNVTFRCDPISEHNRLYWYRQTLGQGPEFLTYFQNEAQLEKSRLLSDRFSAERPKGSFSTLEIQRTEQGDSAMYLCASSPSWAGVTDTQYFGPGTRLTVL.

The chain joins TRBV7-2 to TRBJ2-2, with 10 bases fitting TRBD1. The ends lost 5 bases at V and 3 bases at J; junction bases unmatched: 6. This CDR3 has 16 amino acids. CDR1 SGHTA and CDR2 FQGNSA come from the germline V gene. CDR3 loop: CASSRTGGQYTGELFF. The CDR3 DNA is TGTGCCAGCAGCCGGACAGGGGGTCAATACACCGGGGAGCTGTTTTTT.

This clone was detected a few times. This chain connects TRBV29-1 to TRBJ1-1; D ambiguous. Germline CDR1 is SQVTM and CDR2 is ANQGSEA. CDR3 size: 13 residues. Trimming shortened V by 2 bases and J by 0 bases, and 7 bases separated the two germline ends. The CDR3 here is CSVESQLNTEAFF. In DNA form, the CDR3 reads TGCAGCGTTGAATCACAGCTGAACACTGAAGCTTTCTTT.

The rearrangement links TRBV25-1 to TRBJ1-6; possible D gene TRBD1, 6 bases. V dropped 6 bases and J dropped 9 bases, with 15 bases sitting between them. The CDR3 loop spans 14 amino acids. CDR1 MGHDK and CDR2 SYGVNS come from the germline V gene. The CDR3 is CASRAQGLGSPLHF. The CDR3 DNA sequence: TGTGCCAGCAGGGCACAGGGTCTTGGTTCACCCCTCCACTTT.

The V gene is TRBV29-1, the J gene TRBJ2-7; D is undetermined. The CDR3 covers 12 residues. CDR1 is SQVTM and CDR2 is ANQGSEA in the germline V gene. Trimming removed 7 bases from V and 2 bases from J, with 12 bases in between. In DNA, the CDR3 is TGCAGCGCACTCCGCGGTCCCTACGAGCAGTACTTC. Translation: CSALRGPYEQYF.

This chain joins TRBV30 and TRBJ1-5, with TRBD1 identical over 7 bases. In germline, CDR1 is GTSNPN, CDR2 SVGIG (reference sequence). After removal of 0 bases from V and 0 bases from J, the junction contained 2 bases not matched to a gene. There are 15 residues in the CDR3. The CDR3 nucleotides are TGTGCCTGGAGTGTACAGGGGAATAGCAATCAGCCCCAGCATTTT. It codes for CAWSVQGNSNQPQHF. Based on the CDR3 plus reference TRBV30 and TRBJ1-5, the full variable domain is SQTIHQWPATLVQPVGSPLSLECTVEGTSNPNLYWYRQAAGRGLQLLFYSVGIGQISSEVPQNLSASRPQDRQFILSSKKLLLSDSGFYLCAWSVQGNSNQPQHFGDGTRLSIL.

The gene calls are TRBV19 and TRBJ1-2; 9 bases map to TRBD1. Unmatched junction bases numbered 8, after V lost 5 bases and J lost 4 bases. This CDR3 is 15 amino acids long. Looked up from germline, CDR1 is LNHDA and CDR2 is SQIVND (reference sequence). The CDR3 is CASSAPGQGIYGYTF. DNA of the CDR3: TGTGCCAGTAGTGCACCGGGACAGGGAATCTATGGCTACACCTTC.

This clone was seen only a few times. This chain links TRBV7-9 with TRBJ2-2; 10 nucleotides align to TRBD1. Trimming removed 5 bases from V and 1 base from J; junction bases left unmatched: 10. The CDR3 contains 18 residues. Per the germline V gene, CDR1 is SEHNR and CDR2 is FQNEAQ (reference sequence). This chain's CDR3 is CASSTALTGGGNTGELFF. The CDR3 DNA reads as TGTGCCAGCAGCACCGCCCTGACAGGGGGCGGGAACACCGGGGAGCTGTTTTTT. Combining the CDR3 with reference TRBV7-9 and TRBJ2-2 gives the whole variable domain DTGVSQNPRHKITKRGQNVTFRCDPISEHNRLYWYRQTLGQGPEFLTYFQNEAQLEKSRLLSDRFSAERPKGSFSTLEIQRTEQGDSAMYLCASSTALTGGGNTGELFFGEGSRLTVL.

This clone was counted between two and nine times. The J gene is TRBJ1-2, the V gene TRBV4-1; the D gene is possibly TRBD1 (5 bases). V lost 1 base and J 7 bases, leaving 13 bases between the germline ends. Germline V gene data show CDR1 as MGHRA and CDR2 as YSYEKL. CDR3 length: 14 amino acids. The CDR3: CASSQGTGSVGYTF. In DNA, the CDR3 is TGCGCCAGCAGCCAAGGAACAGGATCCGTTGGCTACACCTTC.